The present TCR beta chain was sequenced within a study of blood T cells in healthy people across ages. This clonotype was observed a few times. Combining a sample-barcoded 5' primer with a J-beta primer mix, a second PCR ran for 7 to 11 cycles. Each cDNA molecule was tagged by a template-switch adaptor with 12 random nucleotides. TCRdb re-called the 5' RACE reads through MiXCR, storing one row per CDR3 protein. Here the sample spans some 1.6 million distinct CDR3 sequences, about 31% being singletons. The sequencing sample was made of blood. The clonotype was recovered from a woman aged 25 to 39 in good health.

The CDR3 here is CASSSQTGDEQYF. CDR3 coding DNA: TGTGCCAGCAGTTCCCAGACAGGGGACGAGCAGTACTTC. The rearrangement joins TRBV27 to TRBJ2-7; TRBD1 agrees at 8 bases. CDR1 and CDR2 from the germline V gene are MNHEY and SMNVEV (reference sequence). There are 13 residues in the CDR3. J lost 5 bases, V lost 4 bases, and 4 bases had no gene match.